The rows below give T cell receptor beta chains drawn from one sample of a study of shared clonotypes between healthy human individuals. Only in-frame clones appear in the TCRdb table, and some are missing; sequencing was by immunoSEQ multiplex PCR. Found here are approximately 2,200,000 clones, 85% to 95% of them singletons; the top ten hold roughly 1.7%. Sequencing was performed on naive CD8+ T cells from PBMCs. All receptors derive from a man younger than 35 in good health. Some clones in this sample may be carry-over from other donors' samples. Both conserved end residues are part of each CDR3. The D gene is left open where the match is weak. Clone size is given for some rows only: seen once, a few or many times, or a class if the clone is expanded.

V: TRBV9; D: NA; J: TRBJ1-1; size: few; CDR3: CASSVGTGRSTFF; DNA: TGTGCCAGCAGCGTAGGAACGGGGCGATCGACTTTCTTT
V: TRBV11-2; D: TRBD1; J: TRBJ2-3; size: NA; CDR3: CASSNRGFPSTDTQYF; DNA: TGTGCCAGCAGCAACAGGGGTTTTCCTAGCACAGATACGCAGTATTTT
V: TRBV5-1; D: TRBD1; J: TRBJ2-3; size: NA; CDR3: CASSEGAITDTQYF; DNA: TGCGCCAGCAGCGAGGGGGCGATCACAGATACGCAGTATTTT
V: TRBV27; D: NA; J: TRBJ1-1; size: NA; CDR3: CASSLRTYMNTEAFF; DNA: TGTGCCAGCAGTTTGAGGACGTACATGAACACTGAAGCTTTCTTT
V: TRBV27; D: NA; J: TRBJ1-5; size: NA; CDR3: CASSFVGGYQPQHF; DNA: TGTGCCAGCAGTTTTGTGGGGGGGTATCAGCCCCAGCATTTT
V: TRBV5-5; D: NA; J: TRBJ1-2; size: NA; CDR3: CASSPTGYGYTF; DNA: TGTGCCAGCAGCCCGACAGGCTATGGCTACACCTTC
V: TRBV7-9; D: NA; J: TRBJ1-1; size: NA; CDR3: CASSEGPGVAEAFF; DNA: TGTGCCAGCAGCGAGGGACCGGGGGTGGCTGAAGCTTTCTTT
V: TRBV5-1; D: NA; J: TRBJ1-5; size: NA; CDR3: CASSFGSNQPQHF; DNA: TGCGCCAGCAGCTTCGGGAGCAATCAGCCCCAGCATTTT
V: TRBV6-1; D: NA; J: TRBJ1-2; size: NA; CDR3: CASSDLGTVYGYTF; DNA: TGTGCCAGCAGTGATCTCGGGACGGTCTATGGCTACACCTTC
V: TRBV27; D: TRBD2; J: TRBJ2-7; size: NA; CDR3: CASSYGTSYNEQYF; DNA: TGTGCCAGCAGTTACGGGACTAGCTACAACGAGCAGTACTTC
V: TRBV7-8; D: NA; J: TRBJ2-7; size: NA; CDR3: CASSQGRAAGYEQYF; DNA: TGTGCCAGCAGCCAAGGTCGCGCGGCGGGGTACGAGCAGTACTTC
V: TRBV2; D: NA; J: TRBJ1-1; size: few; CDR3: CASSEGQMNTEAFF; DNA: TGTGCCAGCAGTGAAGGGCAGATGAACACTGAAGCTTTCTTT
V: TRBV18; D: NA; J: TRBJ2-1; size: NA; CDR3: CASSSGEQFF; DNA: TGTGCCAGCTCATCGGGGGAGCAGTTCTTC
V: TRBV6-6; D: TRBD2; J: TRBJ2-7; size: NA; CDR3: CASRGIGGAYEQYF; DNA: TGTGCCAGCAGAGGCATCGGGGGGGCTTACGAGCAGTACTTC
V: TRBV29-1; D: NA; J: TRBJ2-6; size: NA; CDR3: CSVEWGSSGANVLTF; DNA: TGCAGCGTTGAGTGGGGGAGCTCTGGGGCCAACGTCCTGACTTTC
V: TRBV7-9; D: TRBD1; J: TRBJ2-2; size: NA; CDR3: CASSHPQGAGSGELFF; DNA: TGTGCCAGCAGCCACCCCCAGGGGGCTGGCTCCGGGGAGCTGTTTTTT
V: TRBV19; D: NA; J: TRBJ1-1; size: NA; CDR3: CASSPRDRSFTEAFF; DNA: TGTGCCAGTAGTCCCAGGGACCGTTCGTTCACTGAAGCTTTCTTT
V: TRBV4-3; D: NA; J: TRBJ2-2; size: NA; CDR3: CASSQDGVGSGELFF; DNA: TGCGCCAGCAGCCAAGATGGCGTCGGTTCCGGGGAGCTGTTTTTT
V: TRBV5-6; D: NA; J: TRBJ2-7; size: once; CDR3: CASSLGRWTYEQYF; DNA: TGTGCCAGCAGCTTGGGACGGTGGACCTACGAGCAGTACTTC
V: TRBV29-1; D: NA; J: TRBJ2-7; size: NA; CDR3: CSVVVNYEQYF; DNA: TGCAGCGTTGTAGTAAACTACGAGCAGTACTTC
V: TRBV21-1; D: NA; J: TRBJ2-7; size: NA; CDR3: CASSNPFSTGGTYEQYF; DNA: TGTGCCAGCAGCAACCCTTTTTCGACAGGGGGGACCTACGAGCAGTACTTC
V: TRBV6-6; D: NA; J: TRBJ1-4; size: NA; CDR3: CASSYVGEEGKLFF; DNA: TGTGCCAGCAGTTACGTGGGAGAGGAAGGAAAACTGTTTTTT
V: TRBV6-5; D: NA; J: TRBJ2-3; size: NA; CDR3: CASKGGSTDTQYF; DNA: TGTGCCAGCAAGGGGGGGAGCACAGATACGCAGTATTTT
V: TRBV15; D: TRBD1; J: TRBJ1-5; size: NA; CDR3: CATSRDGTGALPKPQHF; DNA: TGTGCCACCAGCAGAGACGGGACAGGAGCCCTGCCTAAGCCCCAGCATTTT
V: TRBV27; D: NA; J: TRBJ1-1; size: NA; CDR3: CASSFKGWAELGTEAFF; DNA: TGTGCCAGCAGTTTCAAAGGGTGGGCCGAACTGGGCACTGAAGCTTTCTTT
V: TRBV27; D: NA; J: TRBJ2-5; size: NA; CDR3: CASSSGETQYF; DNA: TGTGCCAGCTCCTCGGGAGAGACCCAGTACTTC
V: TRBV10-3; D: TRBD2; J: TRBJ2-7; size: NA; CDR3: CAISESGSGSREQYF; DNA: TGTGCCATCAGTGAGTCGGGGAGCGGGAGTCGCGAGCAGTACTTC
V: TRBV28; D: NA; J: TRBJ1-5; size: once; CDR3: CASSSGHNQPQHF; DNA: TGTGCCAGCAGTTCAGGACACAATCAGCCCCAGCATTTT
V: TRBV28; D: NA; J: TRBJ2-5; size: NA; CDR3: CASSKEQGPGQTQYF; DNA: TGTGCCAGCAGTAAGGAACAGGGTCCGGGGCAGACCCAGTACTTC
V: TRBV5-8; D: NA; J: TRBJ1-5; size: NA; CDR3: CASSPPLREDQPQHF; DNA: TGTGCCAGCAGCCCGCCCCTGAGGGAGGATCAGCCCCAGCATTTT
V: TRBV7-9; D: TRBD2; J: TRBJ2-2; size: NA; CDR3: CASSLVAGQRERTGELFF; DNA: TGTGCCAGCAGCTTAGTAGCGGGCCAGCGGGAGCGGACCGGGGAGCTGTTTTTT
V: TRBV27; D: TRBD2; J: TRBJ2-1; size: NA; CDR3: CASSLSGGEQFF; DNA: TGTGCCAGCAGTTTATCGGGGGGGGAGCAGTTCTTC
V: TRBV29-1; D: NA; J: TRBJ1-2; size: once; CDR3: CSAPGGAIDYGYTF; DNA: TGCAGCGCACCAGGAGGGGCCATAGACTATGGCTACACCTTC